These 22 T cell receptor beta chains share one sample of origin, sequenced in a study of response to subunit inactivated influenza vaccine. Using its own MiXCR run on the RT-PCR reads, TCRdb lists one record per CDR3 protein. The sample holds roughly 620,000 distinct CDR3 sequences, approximately 11% seen once. These records were also assigned to another study, of T cells expressing NK-cell markers. This second study says: 5'RACE template switching with UMIs produced the TCR beta cDNA.

This sample comprised PBMCs from blood, obtained on the day of vaccination. The receptors were sampled from a man in his fifties who received an inactivated influenza vaccine.

The chain joins TRBV20-1 to TRBJ2-7, with TRBD1 matching over 7 bases. Trimming took 2 bases from V and 1 from J; bases not matched to a gene: 5. The CDR3 runs 14 residues. Germline loops: CDR1 DFQATT, CDR2 SNEGSKA (reference sequence). CDR3 sequence: CSARLPRGSYEQYF. The CDR3 bases are TGCAGTGCTAGACTTCCCAGGGGGTCCTACGAGCAGTACTTC.

Many counts were recorded for this clonotype. The chain recombines TRBV5-1 with TRBJ1-2; no reliable D call. The germline V gene encodes CDR1 SGHRS and CDR2 YFSETQ. The CDR3 totals 15 residues. The V gene lost 0 bases and the J gene lost 2 bases, with 11 bases spanning the gap. The CDR3 loop reads CASSLGVGRNYGYTF. CDR3 DNA sequence: TGCGCCAGCAGCTTGGGGGTAGGCCGAAACTATGGCTACACCTTC.

This clonotype was seen a few times. V and J are TRBV7-8 and TRBJ2-5; 10 bases match TRBD1. The CDR3 has 17 amino acids. Germline lookup yields CDR1 SGHVS and CDR2 FQNEAQ. The V segment lost 2 bases and the J segment 1 base; nucleotides outside the gene matches: 7. The CDR3 bases are TGTGCCAGCAGCTTATTTTGGGACAGGGGATTCCAAGAGACCCAGTACTTC. This encodes CASSLFWDRGFQETQYF.

The chain joins TRBV5-1 to TRBJ2-3; D gene unclear. The CDR3 has 13 residues. Trimming pared 4 bases from V and 5 bases from J, leaving 11 bases between. Germline lookup yields CDR1 SGHRS and CDR2 YFSETQ. CDR3 coding DNA: TGCGCCAGCAGCACGTCCGAGATAGATACGCAGTATTTT. Translated: CASSTSEIDTQYF.

The rearrangement uses TRBV20-1 and TRBJ2-2; TRBD1 matches at 12 bases. CDR3 length equals 15 residues. Germline V CDR1 and CDR2: DFQATT, SNEGSKA (reference sequence). The junction had 6 bases not matched to a gene; V was cut back by 3 bases and J by 7 bases. Here the CDR3 reads CSARGQGAQVGELFF. The CDR3 DNA is TGCAGTGCTAGGGGACAGGGGGCGCAGGTCGGGGAGCTGTTTTTT.

This clonotype appeared once. The chain's CDR3 is CAIRGTGTGGEQYF. CDR3 nucleotide sequence: TGTGCCATCAGGGGAACCGGGACAGGCGGCGAGCAGTACTTC. The chain employs TRBV10-3 and TRBJ2-7; 8 bases are a match to TRBD1. V shed 6 bases and J 6 bases; nucleotides not matched to a gene: 10. Germline lookup yields CDR1 ENHRY and CDR2 SYGVKD. The length of the CDR3 is 14 residues.

V and J are TRBV4-3 and TRBJ1-2; the match to TRBD1 covers 7 bases. The germline gives CDR1 LGHNA, CDR2 YSLEER. The trim removed 0 bases at V and 4 bases at J, leaving 2 bases unmatched. The CDR3 consists of 14 residues. The CDR3 spells CASSQETGTYGYTF. The CDR3 coding sequence is TGCGCCAGCAGCCAAGAGACAGGGACCTATGGCTACACCTTC.

This clonotype was seen repeatedly, ten times or more. V gene TRBV28 combines with J gene TRBJ2-7; the D gene is possibly TRBD1 (5 bases). The germline CDR1 and CDR2 sequences are MDHEN and SYDVKM. The CDR3 sequence is 12 residues long. The germline V and J ends were trimmed by 3 bases and 5 bases, with 8 bases remaining between them. CDR3 amino acids: CASSFRVHEQYF. The CDR3 DNA reads TGTGCCAGCAGTTTCAGGGTCCACGAGCAGTACTTC.

The V call is TRBV5-1, the J call TRBJ2-7, with a possible D match to TRBD2 (6 bases). Trimming pared 5 bases from V and 3 bases from J, leaving 12 bases between. The CDR3 sequence is 13 residues long. Germline lookup yields CDR1 SGHRS and CDR2 YFSETQ. CDR3 nucleotides: TGCGCCAGCAGGTCAGTCGGGGGCTACGAGCAGTACTTC. Its protein is CASRSVGGYEQYF.

This clonotype has at least ten counts. The chain combines TRBV27 with TRBJ2-2; D perhaps matches TRBD2 (5 bases). The CDR3 extends over 16 amino acids. V lost 2 bases, J lost 1 base, and 11 bases lay in between. Germline V gene data show CDR1 as MNHEY and CDR2 as SMNVEV (reference sequence). The CDR3, as DNA: TGTGCCAGCAGTTTAATAGCGACTATGAACACCGGGGAGCTGTTTTTT. Amino acid sequence: CASSLIATMNTGELFF.

The rearrangement uses TRBV30 and TRBJ1-3; D is unresolved. Germline V gives CDR1 GTSNPN, CDR2 SVGIG (reference sequence). Trimming took off 0 bases at V and 2 bases at J, with 5 bases between the two ends. The CDR3 consists of 13 residues. DNA for the CDR3: TGTGCCTGGAGTGTGAGTGCTGGAAACACCATATATTTT. This gives the protein CAWSVSAGNTIYF.

The chain recombines TRBV20-1 with TRBJ1-1; TRBD1 is a possible D gene (5 bases). Trimming left V 0 bases short and J 0 bases short, with 8 bases between. This CDR3 comprises 14 residues. Germline CDR1 and CDR2: DFQATT and SNEGSKA (reference sequence). CDR3 protein: CSARDGHMNTEAFF. The CDR3 bases are TGCAGTGCTAGAGATGGACACATGAACACTGAAGCTTTCTTT.

Only a few counts were recorded for this clonotype. V gene TRBV4-3 combines with J gene TRBJ1-2; D not resolved. CDR1 is LGHNA and CDR2 is YSLEER in the germline V gene. CDR3 length: 14 amino acids. The germline V and J ends were trimmed by 2 bases and 3 bases, with 10 bases remaining between them. The CDR3 region is CASSQSRGDYGYTF. The CDR3 DNA follows: TGCGCCAGCAGCCAAAGTCGGGGAGACTATGGCTACACCTTC.

A few counts support this clonotype. J is TRBJ2-7 and V is TRBV13; the D is unclear. From germline, CDR1 is PRHDT and CDR2 FYEKMQ (reference sequence). The CDR3 loop spans 13 amino acids. V was cut by 3 bases and J by 2 bases, with 8 bases left in between. CDR3 loop: CASSFSFTYEQYF. DNA for the CDR3: TGTGCCAGCAGCTTCAGTTTCACCTACGAGCAGTACTTC.

The genes are TRBV20-1 and TRBJ2-5, with TRBD2 matching over 12 bases. The CDR3 is made up of 16 amino acids. Germline V gene lookup returns CDR1 DFQATT and CDR2 SNEGSKA (reference sequence). V lost 2 bases, J lost 2 bases, and 6 bases stayed unmatched. The CDR3 DNA reads TGCAGTGCTAGATCGGGGACTAGCGGGTATCAAGAGACCCAGTACTTC. Its protein is CSARSGTSGYQETQYF.

This clonotype has at least ten counts. DNA of the CDR3: TGCGCCAGCAGCGAGACAGGTTTCCTCGGGGGGCCCCAAGAGACCCAGTACTTC. Its protein is CASSETGFLGGPQETQYF. The chain couples TRBV5-1 to TRBJ2-5, with D possibly TRBD2 on 7 matching bases. Deletions cut 4 bases from V and 1 base from J, with 23 bases between. This CDR3 has 18 residues. CDR1 SGHRS and CDR2 YFSETQ come from the germline V gene.

This clonotype was seen ten or more times. The chain links TRBV20-1 to TRBJ2-7, with 7 positions matching TRBD1. Trimming cost V 5 bases and J 0 bases; bases outside gene matches: 7. CDR1 and CDR2 from the germline V gene are DFQATT and SNEGSKA (reference sequence). This CDR3 has 14 amino acids. The CDR3 bases are TGCAGTGCTCACACACGGGACAGCTCCTACGAGCAGTACTTC. Its protein product is CSAHTRDSSYEQYF.

J is TRBJ2-4 and V is TRBV28; D possibly uses TRBD1 or TRBD2 (5 bases each). V lost 1 base and J lost 0, with 16 bases in between. Germline CDR1 and CDR2: MDHEN and SYDVKM. The CDR3 runs to 18 residues. In DNA, the CDR3 is TGTGCCAGCAGTTTATCTGAATTCAGGGAGATAGCCAAAAACATTCAGTACTTC. Protein product: CASSLSEFREIAKNIQYF.

The genes are TRBV3-1 and TRBJ1-3; 8 bases are shared with TRBD1. Unmatched junction bases numbered 14, after V lost 0 bases and J lost 4 bases. CDR3 size: 19 residues. CDR1 and CDR2 from the germline V gene are LGHDT and YNNKEL (reference sequence). CDR3 residues: CASSQEHPWTGYIGNTIYF. DNA for the CDR3: TGTGCCAGCAGCCAAGAACACCCTTGGACAGGGTATATCGGAAACACCATATATTTT. Full variable domain (missing parts from reference TRBV3-1 and TRBJ1-3): DTAVSQTPKYLVTQMGNDKSIKCEQNLGHDTMYWYKQDSKKFLKIMFSYNNKELIINETVPNRFSPKSPDKAHLNLHINSLELGDSAVYFCASSQEHPWTGYIGNTIYFGEGSWLTVV.

CDR3 protein: CSVLSGANVLTF. The CDR3, as DNA: TGCAGCGTTTTGTCTGGGGCCAACGTCCTGACTTTC. J is TRBJ2-6 and V is TRBV29-1, with D unclear. Germline V CDR1 and CDR2: SQVTM, ANQGSEA. This CDR3 contains 12 residues. Trimming cost V 5 bases and J 1 base, with 3 bases left between them.

The rearrangement links TRBV30 to TRBJ2-2; 7 bases match TRBD1. In germline, CDR1 is GTSNPN, CDR2 SVGIG (reference sequence). Trimming removed 4 bases from V and 6 bases from J; junction bases left unmatched: 8. This CDR3 has 14 amino acids. CDR3 DNA: TGTGCCTGGAAGACAGGGAATAACGCCGGGGAGCTGTTTTTT. Residues: CAWKTGNNAGELFF.

V and J are TRBV6-1 and TRBJ2-2; D gene unclear. CDR3 size: 15 residues. Germline CDR1 reads MNHNS; CDR2 reads SASEGT. V gave up 6 bases and J gave up 5 bases, with 16 bases separating them. The CDR3 nucleotides are TGTGCCAGCAGACCCGGACCTGGACGGACCGGGGAGCTGTTTTTT. This sequence encodes CASRPGPGRTGELFF.